Listed below are T cell receptor beta chains from one sample, sequenced in a study of blood T cell repertoires in COVID-19. Sequencing was performed with immunoSEQ multiplex PCR; in TCRdb, only in-frame clones are kept and a portion is missing. The table records 250,000 to 350,000 clones, approximately 89% of them present only once. The sequenced sample was PBMCs or T cells enriched from blood (not recorded which). These receptors were collected from a woman aged 25 to 39 who had recovered from COVID-19. Each CDR3 is given with its conserved first and last residue. Each record gives: CDR3 protein, CDR3 DNA, V gene, clone size, D gene, CDR3 length, J gene. D genes are given only for firm matches. Some rows mark clone size as missing; the rest say once, few, many or name a class of expanded clone.

CDR3aa: CASSSGTGGHQPQHF; CDR3nt: TGTGCCAGCAGCTCCGGGACAGGGGGACATCAGCCCCAGCATTTT; v_gene: TRBV27; abundance: -; d_gene: TRBD1; len: 15; j_gene: TRBJ1-5
CDR3aa: CASSIRGLGHEQYF; CDR3nt: TGTGCCAGTAGTATAAGGGGTCTGGGCCACGAGCAGTACTTC; v_gene: TRBV19; abundance: -; d_gene: -; len: 14; j_gene: TRBJ2-7
CDR3aa: CASSLAGGQNYGYTF; CDR3nt: TGTGCCAGCAGCTTAGCAGGTGGACAGAACTATGGCTACACCTTC; v_gene: TRBV7-9; abundance: -; d_gene: -; len: 15; j_gene: TRBJ1-2
CDR3aa: CASSVGGDRETQYF; CDR3nt: TGTGCCAGCAGCGTAGGGGGGGACCGGGAGACCCAGTACTTC; v_gene: TRBV9; abundance: -; d_gene: -; len: 14; j_gene: TRBJ2-5
CDR3aa: CAWTGTGDQETQYF; CDR3nt: TGTGCCTGGACCGGGACAGGGGATCAAGAGACCCAGTACTTC; v_gene: TRBV30; abundance: few; d_gene: TRBD1; len: 14; j_gene: TRBJ2-5
CDR3aa: CASSYGGGEQYF; CDR3nt: TGTGCCAGCAGCTACGGGGGGGGAGAGCAGTACTTC; v_gene: TRBV28; abundance: -; d_gene: TRBD2; len: 12; j_gene: TRBJ2-7
CDR3aa: CASSAGLTQETQYF; CDR3nt: TGTGCCAGCAGCGCGGGACTAACCCAAGAGACCCAGTACTTC; v_gene: TRBV9; abundance: -; d_gene: TRBD2; len: 14; j_gene: TRBJ2-5
CDR3aa: CASSPDRGGNTEAFF; CDR3nt: TGTGCCAGCTCACCAGACAGGGGAGGTAACACTGAAGCTTTCTTT; v_gene: TRBV18; abundance: -; d_gene: TRBD1; len: 15; j_gene: TRBJ1-1
CDR3aa: CASRVQGASYNEQFF; CDR3nt: TGTGCCAGTAGGGTTCAGGGGGCTTCCTACAATGAGCAGTTCTTC; v_gene: TRBV19; abundance: -; d_gene: TRBD1; len: 15; j_gene: TRBJ2-1
CDR3aa: CASSLARDYGYTF; CDR3nt: TGTGCCAGCAGCTTAGCCAGGGACTATGGCTACACCTTC; v_gene: TRBV7-6; abundance: few; d_gene: -; len: 13; j_gene: TRBJ1-2
CDR3aa: CASSLDGTRSGNTIYF; CDR3nt: TGCGCCAGCAGCTTGGACGGGACACGCTCTGGAAACACCATATATTTT; v_gene: TRBV5-1; abundance: -; d_gene: -; len: 16; j_gene: TRBJ1-3
CDR3aa: CASSQVFAGRVTEAFF; CDR3nt: TGTGCCAGCAGCCAAGTTTTTGCAGGGAGGGTCACTGAAGCTTTCTTT; v_gene: TRBV4-2; abundance: few; d_gene: -; len: 16; j_gene: TRBJ1-1
CDR3aa: CASSSTGVNSPLHF; CDR3nt: TGTGCCAGCAGTTCGACAGGGGTCAATTCACCCCTCCACTTT; v_gene: TRBV6-5; abundance: -; d_gene: TRBD1; len: 14; j_gene: TRBJ1-6
CDR3aa: CASSPTGVWDTIYF; CDR3nt: TGTGCCAGCAGCCCGACAGGTGTATGGGACACCATATATTTT; v_gene: TRBV3-1/TRBV3-2; abundance: -; d_gene: -; len: 14; j_gene: TRBJ1-3
CDR3aa: CASSLPGQGNSGYTF; CDR3nt: TGTGCCAGCAGCTTACCGGGACAGGGGAATTCGGGCTACACCTTC; v_gene: TRBV7-8; abundance: -; d_gene: TRBD1; len: 15; j_gene: TRBJ1-2
CDR3aa: CASRYRVETEAFF; CDR3nt: TGTGCCAGCCGCTACAGGGTTGAGACTGAAGCTTTCTTT; v_gene: TRBV6-5; abundance: -; d_gene: -; len: 13; j_gene: TRBJ1-1
CDR3aa: CASSLQAGQGAFGYTF; CDR3nt: TGTGCCAGCAGCTTGCAGGCCGGACAGGGGGCTTTTGGCTACACCTTC; v_gene: TRBV5-6; abundance: -; d_gene: TRBD1; len: 16; j_gene: TRBJ1-2
CDR3aa: CSASYWDTPHF; CDR3nt: TGCAGTGCTAGTTATTGGGACACCCCACATTTT; v_gene: TRBV20-1; abundance: -; d_gene: -; len: 11; j_gene: TRBJ1-5
CDR3aa: CATGGEAESPLHF; CDR3nt: TGTGCCACCGGCGGGGAAGCGGAATCACCCCTCCACTTT; v_gene: TRBV2; abundance: -; d_gene: -; len: 13; j_gene: TRBJ1-6
CDR3aa: CASSEGGKYNEQFF; CDR3nt: TGTGCCAGCAGTGAAGGAGGGAAATACAATGAGCAGTTCTTC; v_gene: TRBV6-1; abundance: few; d_gene: -; len: 14; j_gene: TRBJ2-1
CDR3aa: CASSYSVGVARNIQYF; CDR3nt: TGTGCCAGCAGTTACTCGGTAGGAGTAGCCAGAAACATTCAGTACTTC; v_gene: TRBV6-5; abundance: many; d_gene: -; len: 16; j_gene: TRBJ2-4
CDR3aa: CASSDVRRGYGYTF; CDR3nt: TGTGCCAGCAGTGATGTCCGAAGGGGGTATGGCTACACCTTC; v_gene: TRBV6-1; abundance: -; d_gene: -; len: 14; j_gene: TRBJ1-2
CDR3aa: CAISEGQEGVLDGYTF; CDR3nt: TGTGCCATCAGTGAGGGACAGGAAGGAGTTTTGGATGGCTACACCTTC; v_gene: TRBV10-3; abundance: -; d_gene: TRBD1; len: 16; j_gene: TRBJ1-2
CDR3aa: CASSLLEGNYGYTF; CDR3nt: TGTGCCAGCAGTTTATTGGAGGGAAACTATGGCTACACCTTC; v_gene: TRBV28; abundance: few; d_gene: -; len: 14; j_gene: TRBJ1-2
CDR3aa: CASSLGQGRYGYTF; CDR3nt: TGTGCCAGCAGCTTAGGACAGGGACGCTATGGCTACACCTTC; v_gene: TRBV7-8; abundance: -; d_gene: TRBD1; len: 14; j_gene: TRBJ1-2
CDR3aa: CASSLNSDTQYF; CDR3nt: TGCGCCAGCAGCTTGAACTCAGATACGCAGTATTTT; v_gene: TRBV5-1; abundance: -; d_gene: -; len: 12; j_gene: TRBJ2-3
CDR3aa: CASTDRRSGYTF; CDR3nt: TGTGCCAGCACCGACAGGAGAAGTGGCTACACCTTC; v_gene: TRBV27; abundance: many; d_gene: -; len: 12; j_gene: TRBJ1-2
CDR3aa: CASSLMTVNTEAFF; CDR3nt: TGCGCCAGCAGCCTAATGACAGTAAACACTGAAGCTTTCTTT; v_gene: TRBV5-1; abundance: -; d_gene: -; len: 14; j_gene: TRBJ1-1
CDR3aa: CSVARGLGTDTQYF; CDR3nt: TGCAGCGTTGCCAGGGGGCTTGGCACAGATACGCAGTATTTT; v_gene: TRBV29-1; abundance: few; d_gene: TRBD1; len: 14; j_gene: TRBJ2-3
CDR3aa: CASSPRDRGNSPLHF; CDR3nt: TGTGCCAGCTCACCAAGGGACAGGGGAAATTCACCCCTCCACTTT; v_gene: TRBV18; abundance: -; d_gene: TRBD1; len: 15; j_gene: TRBJ1-6
CDR3aa: CSAWTEETQYF; CDR3nt: TGCAGTGCGTGGACAGAAGAGACCCAGTACTTC; v_gene: TRBV20-1; abundance: once; d_gene: -; len: 11; j_gene: TRBJ2-5
CDR3aa: CASSRDSYGYTF; CDR3nt: TGTGCCAGCAGCCGTGACAGCTATGGCTACACCTTC; v_gene: TRBV7-9; abundance: -; d_gene: -; len: 12; j_gene: TRBJ1-2
CDR3aa: CASSQDAGDGYTF; CDR3nt: TGTGCCAGCAGCCAAGATGCAGGGGATGGCTACACCTTC; v_gene: TRBV4-2; abundance: -; d_gene: -; len: 13; j_gene: TRBJ1-2
CDR3aa: CSVTRDRGSTEAFF; CDR3nt: TGCAGCGTTACCCGGGACAGAGGGAGCACTGAAGCTTTCTTT; v_gene: TRBV29-1; abundance: -; d_gene: TRBD1; len: 14; j_gene: TRBJ1-1
CDR3aa: CAIKGVNRGKLFF; CDR3nt: TGTGCCATCAAAGGCGTCAACCGAGGAAAACTGTTTTTT; v_gene: TRBV10-3; abundance: -; d_gene: -; len: 13; j_gene: TRBJ1-4
CDR3aa: CASSLAAGQAHSPLHF; CDR3nt: TGCGCCAGCAGCTTGGCTGCGGGACAGGCCCATTCACCCCTCCACTTT; v_gene: TRBV5-1; abundance: -; d_gene: TRBD1; len: 16; j_gene: TRBJ1-6
CDR3aa: CASSIGQEFYGYTF; CDR3nt: TGTGCCAGTAGTATCGGACAGGAGTTCTATGGCTACACCTTC; v_gene: TRBV19; abundance: -; d_gene: TRBD1; len: 14; j_gene: TRBJ1-2
CDR3aa: CASSAPSRVEAFF; CDR3nt: TGTGCCAGCAGCGCCCCCTCCCGGGTTGAAGCTTTCTTT; v_gene: TRBV3-1/TRBV3-2; abundance: -; d_gene: -; len: 13; j_gene: TRBJ1-1
CDR3aa: CARAAGRAGHPYEQYF; CDR3nt: TGTGCCAGGGCGGCCGGGAGAGCGGGGCACCCCTACGAGCAGTACTTC; v_gene: TRBV9; abundance: -; d_gene: TRBD2; len: 16; j_gene: TRBJ2-7
CDR3aa: CATSDGLAGAKETQYF; CDR3nt: TGTGCCACCAGTGATGGGCTAGCGGGGGCTAAAGAGACCCAGTACTTC; v_gene: TRBV24-1; abundance: once; d_gene: TRBD2; len: 16; j_gene: TRBJ2-5
CDR3aa: CASRLARRWQGFNSPLHF; CDR3nt: TGTGCAAGTCGCTTAGCGCGCCGGTGGCAGGGCTTTAATTCACCCCTCCACTTT; v_gene: TRBV12-2; abundance: -; d_gene: -; len: 18; j_gene: TRBJ1-6
CDR3aa: CASSQDTGEAGNTIYF; CDR3nt: TGCGCCAGCAGCCAAGATACAGGGGAAGCTGGAAACACCATATATTTT; v_gene: TRBV4-3; abundance: -; d_gene: TRBD1; len: 16; j_gene: TRBJ1-3
CDR3aa: CASSAKDRGPGTGELFF; CDR3nt: TGTGCCAGCAGCGCAAAGGACAGGGGGCCTGGTACCGGGGAGCTGTTTTTT; v_gene: TRBV9; abundance: -; d_gene: TRBD1; len: 17; j_gene: TRBJ2-2